Shown below are 16 T cell receptor beta chains from a single sample sequenced in a study of a mutant IDH1 vaccine in newly diagnosed glioma. Time point in this sample: week 35, safety follow-up. Doses consisted of 300 ug of mutant IDH1 20-mer peptide each, paired with topical imiquimod. TCRdb's copy holds only in-frame clones and misses some; the assay was immunoSEQ multiplex PCR. The sample shows just over 65,000 clones, approximately 84% of them seen only once. Antigens of these TCRs are unknown. Sample: PBMCs, taken from a glioma patient whose treatment included an IDH1 peptide vaccine. Source of these receptors: a man younger than 35 with glioma.

The rearrangement joins TRBV19 to TRBJ1-3, with 7 bases that match TRBD1. The J segment lost 4 bases and the V segment lost 9 bases, leaving 9 bases of the junction unmatched. Germline-derived CDR1 and CDR2 are LNHDA and SQIVND (reference sequence). CDR3 length: 14 amino acids. Written as DNA, the CDR3 is TGTGCCAGCGCTAGAGGGGGCCCGGGAAACACCATATATTTT. Amino acid sequence: CASARGGPGNTIYF. Based on the CDR3 plus reference TRBV19 and TRBJ1-3, the full variable domain is DGGITQSPKYLFRKEGQNVTLSCEQNLNHDAMYWYRQDPGQGLRLIYYSQIVNDFQKGDIAEGYSVSREKKESFPLTVTSAQKNPTAFYLCASARGGPGNTIYFGEGSWLTVV.

The chain is built from TRBV29-1 and TRBJ2-3, with 10 bases that match TRBD2. CDR1 and CDR2 (germline): SQVTM, ANQGSEA. The CDR3 extends over 15 amino acids. J lost 2 bases, V lost 5 bases, and 7 bases had no gene match. Here the CDR3 reads CSVRPSGSPTDTQYF. The CDR3 DNA reads TGCAGCGTTCGGCCTAGCGGGAGCCCCACAGATACGCAGTATTTT.

The rearrangement uses TRBV2 and TRBJ1-1; TRBD1 aligns across 9 bases. Trimming at V came to 6 bases and at J to 5 bases, leaving 10 bases not matched to a gene. The V gene's germline CDR1 is SNHLY and CDR2 FYNNEI. This CDR3 region has 15 residues. The CDR3 DNA reads as TGTGCCAGCAGCGGCGTCGACAGGGGGAGAACTGAAGCTTTCTTT. Amino acid sequence: CASSGVDRGRTEAFF.

The rearrangement joins TRBV4-3 to TRBJ1-2, with D hard to call. Per the germline V gene, CDR1 is LGHNA and CDR2 is YSLEER. This CDR3 has 14 amino acids. The germline V and J ends were trimmed by 3 bases and 3 bases, with 11 bases remaining between them. The CDR3 sequence: CASSHNLGYYGYTF. In DNA form, the CDR3 reads TGCGCCAGCAGCCACAACCTAGGCTACTATGGCTACACCTTC.

The V and J genes are TRBV6-1 and TRBJ1-5; D uncertain. Germline assignment: CDR1 MNHNS and CDR2 SASEGT. The CDR3 contains 12 residues. Trimming pared 2 bases from V and 6 bases from J, leaving 5 bases between. The CDR3 nucleotides are TGTGCCAGCAGTGAAAGTACTCAGCCCCAGCATTTT. The encoded protein is CASSESTQPQHF.

J is TRBJ1-1 and V is TRBV30; D remains unclear. The germline V gene encodes CDR1 GTSNPN and CDR2 SVGIG (reference sequence). The length of the CDR3 is 13 residues. Between the trimmed V and J ends, which lost 0 bases and 7 bases, there was a span of 12 bases. CDR3: CAWSVLSVNEAFF. The CDR3 DNA reads as TGTGCCTGGAGTGTACTATCTGTTAATGAAGCTTTCTTT.

The rearrangement joins TRBV19 to TRBJ1-2; D unclear. Germline values: CDR1 LNHDA, CDR2 SQIVND (reference sequence). Trimming removed 3 bases at V and 2 bases at J, with 7 bases between. This CDR3 contains 13 residues. For the CDR3, the DNA is TGTGCCAGTAGTATCGAGGGCAACTATGGCTACACCTTC. As protein: CASSIEGNYGYTF.

The rearrangement links TRBV7-8 to TRBJ1-6; no clear D gene. Germline values: CDR1 SGHVS, CDR2 FQNEAQ. With 1 base removed from V and 7 bases from J, the gap between germline ends came to 8 bases. The CDR3 length is 14 residues. CDR3 sequence (DNA): TGTGCCAGCAGCTTAGGGGCAAGCAATTCACCCCTCCACTTT. It encodes CASSLGASNSPLHF.

As concerns this clone: Other nucleotide sequences in the sample specify the same CDR3. The chain couples TRBV5-6 to TRBJ1-1, with D unresolved. In germline, CDR1 is SGHDT, CDR2 YYEEEE. The V and J ends lost 0 bases and 2 bases respectively, with 8 bases between them. The CDR3 contains 14 residues. The chain's CDR3 is CASSLGTANTEAFF. Here the CDR3 DNA reads TGTGCCAGCAGCTTGGGGACCGCCAACACTGAAGCTTTCTTT.

The sample holds a few counts of this clone. V usage is TRBV14 and J usage is TRBJ1-1, with no clear D. With 7 bases removed from V and 0 bases from J, the gap between germline ends came to 21 bases. Germline V CDR1 and CDR2: SGHDN, FVKESK. This CDR3 has 17 residues. CDR3 loop: CASIRTDGYNMNTEAFF. The CDR3 coding sequence is TGTGCCAGCATTCGAACGGACGGATATAACATGAACACTGAAGCTTTCTTT.

V is TRBV9 and J is TRBJ1-1, with D possibly being TRBD1 (5 bases). This CDR3 has 16 residues. Germline loops: CDR1 SGDLS, CDR2 YYNGEE. Trimming left V 0 bases short and J 3 bases short, with 15 bases between. This CDR3 is CASSVEGGGFYTEAFF. The CDR3 DNA sequence: TGTGCCAGCAGCGTAGAGGGCGGGGGTTTCTACACTGAAGCTTTCTTT.

J is TRBJ1-2 and V is TRBV5-1; D gene ambiguous. The CDR3 is made up of 13 amino acids. With 2 bases removed from V and 0 bases from J, the gap between germline ends came to 5 bases. Germline values: CDR1 SGHRS, CDR2 YFSETQ. The CDR3 here is CASSFSANYGYTF. The DNA of the CDR3 is TGCGCCAGCAGCTTTAGTGCTAACTATGGCTACACCTTC.

This clone has just one count. The J gene is TRBJ1-1, the V gene TRBV6-5; D unclear. The CDR3 is 15 residues long. Germline V CDR1 and CDR2: MNHEY, SVGAGI. The V gene lost 0 bases and the J gene lost 0 bases, with 8 bases spanning the gap. The CDR3 DNA reads TGTGCCAGCAGTTACTCTGGAGGGATGAACACTGAAGCTTTCTTT. Translated: CASSYSGGMNTEAFF.

As regards this clone: This may be a read error: a much more frequent sequence differs by one nucleotide. V and J are TRBV5-1 and TRBJ1-1; 8 nucleotides match TRBD1. Trimming cost V 3 bases and J 1 base; bases outside gene matches: 2. Germline V gene sequence: CDR1 SGHRS, CDR2 YFSETQ. The length of the CDR3 is 14 residues. The CDR3 loop is CASSSGQANTEAFF. CDR3 DNA sequence: TGCGCCAGCAGCTCGGGACAGGCGAACACTGAAGCTTTCTTT.

This chain joins TRBV7-2 and TRBJ1-1, with D possibly matching TRBD1 (5 bases). Germline values: CDR1 SGHTA, CDR2 FQGNSA. V gave up 4 bases and J gave up 4 bases, with 13 bases separating them. The CDR3 runs to 14 residues. CDR3 nucleotide sequence: TGTGCCAGCAGCTCCGACAGTTCTTTCACTGAAGCTTTCTTT. Translated, it gives CASSSDSSFTEAFF.

This chain links TRBV2 with TRBJ1-1; tentative D call: TRBD1 (5 bases). This CDR3 comprises 16 residues. Trimming stripped 6 bases from V and 4 bases from J, with 21 bases between. CDR1 SNHLY and CDR2 FYNNEI come from the germline V gene. This CDR3 reads CASRERGNRGGTEAFF. DNA of the CDR3: TGTGCCAGCAGAGAGAGAGGTAATCGTGGGGGCACTGAAGCTTTCTTT.